These 10 T cell receptor beta chains were all obtained from the same sample, sequenced in a study of T cell responses to AZD1222 COVID-19 vaccine. This table comes from immunoSEQ multiplex PCR, and its TCRdb copy is limited to in-frame clones, with some not included. The top ten hold approximately 4.6% of the sample, which has around 160,000 clones, 94% seen once. The sample was peripheral blood, taken 28 days after the second AZD1222 dose. The receptors here all came from an adult who received the AZD1222 COVID-19 vaccine.

The rearrangement joins TRBV27 to TRBJ1-6; TRBD1 is a possible D gene (6 bases). CDR1 and CDR2 (germline): MNHEY, SMNVEV (reference sequence). V was shortened by 6 bases and J by 7 bases, with 16 bases between the two germline ends. CDR3 size: 15 residues. The CDR3 spells CASRRIQGKNSPLHF. The CDR3 coding sequence is TGTGCCAGCAGACGTATACAGGGAAAGAATTCACCCCTCCACTTT.

CDR3 sequence (DNA): TGTGCCAGCAGCTTAGGCCTGGGGGGCGAGCAGTACTTC. Residues: CASSLGLGGEQYF. V is TRBV13 and J is TRBJ2-7; tentatively, D is TRBD2 (6 bases). Per the germline V gene, CDR1 is PRHDT and CDR2 is FYEKMQ (reference sequence). The ends were cut back, 0 bases at V and 6 bases at J, with 9 bases in the middle. The CDR3 runs 13 residues.

This chain connects TRBV9 to TRBJ2-1, with D perhaps TRBD1 (7 bases). V was pared by 0 bases and J by 5 bases, with 12 bases between. The CDR3 length is 15 residues. Germline lookup yields CDR1 SGDLS and CDR2 YYNGEE. The CDR3 bases are TGTGCCAGCAGCGTAGAGACCAGGGGGGACAATGAGCAGTTCTTC. Protein sequence: CASSVETRGDNEQFF.

J is TRBJ2-3 and V is TRBV19, with D tentatively TRBD2 (5 bases). Germline V CDR1 and CDR2: LNHDA, SQIVND (reference sequence). V was trimmed by 6 bases and J by 2 bases, leaving 15 bases between them. The CDR3 consists of 15 residues. The CDR3 bases are TGTGCCAGTAGGAGGGCTACCTGGGACACAGATACGCAGTATTTT. It is translated as CASRRATWDTDTQYF.

In nucleotides, the CDR3 is TGTGCCAGTAGTATTCTCCGCGTACAGGGTCAGGAAGGCTACACCTTC. This codes for CASSILRVQGQEGYTF. J is TRBJ1-2 and V is TRBV19; the D gene is possibly TRBD1 (6 bases). The germline V gene has CDR1 LNHDA and CDR2 SQIVND (reference sequence). V was clipped by 3 bases and J by 8 bases, with 22 bases between them. This CDR3 contains 16 residues.

This clone was seen just once. This sequence joins TRBV7-9 and TRBJ2-7; D is unresolved. Trimming pared 4 bases from V and 0 bases from J, leaving 10 bases between. In germline, CDR1 is SEHNR, CDR2 FQNEAQ (reference sequence). This CDR3 has 14 residues. CDR3 bases: TGTGCCAGCAGCTCGTCTGGAAGCTCCTACGAGCAGTACTTC. Protein: CASSSSGSSYEQYF.

This clone was observed a single time. The chain uses TRBV14 and TRBJ2-7; D call uncertain. The CDR3 consists of 15 residues. CDR1 and CDR2 from the germline V gene are SGHDN and FVKESK. V lost 1 base and J 3 bases, leaving 13 bases between the germline ends. The CDR3 coding sequence is TGTGCCAGCAGCCAAGCCCCATGGCTGCGCTACGAGCAGTACTTC. As protein: CASSQAPWLRYEQYF.

The chain employs TRBV7-2 and TRBJ1-1; D is possibly TRBD1 (5 bases). From germline, CDR1 is SGHTA and CDR2 FQGNSA. The CDR3 contains 13 residues. Trimming shortened V by 3 bases and J by 4 bases, and 9 bases separated the two germline ends. The CDR3, as DNA: TGTGCCAGCAGCTTGGGGCCCAGCACTGAAGCTTTCTTT. As protein: CASSLGPSTEAFF.

The chain employs TRBV7-8 and TRBJ2-7; perhaps TRBD2 as D (5 bases). The V gene lost 5 bases and the J gene lost 2 bases, with 13 bases spanning the gap. The CDR3 totals 14 residues. From germline, CDR1 is SGHVS and CDR2 FQNEAQ. The CDR3 DNA reads TGTGCCAGCAGCGCACTAGTGTCGCCCTACGAGCAGTACTTC. Translating gives CASSALVSPYEQYF. The full variable domain, its missing parts supplied by reference TRBV7-8 and TRBJ2-7, is GAGVSQSPRYKVAKRGQDVALRCDPISGHVSLFWYQQALGQGPEFLTYFQNEAQLDKSGLPSDRFFAERPEGSVSTLKIQRTQQEDSAVYLCASSALVSPYEQYFGPGTRLTVT.

The V and J genes are TRBV10-3 and TRBJ2-5; D could derive from TRBD1 or TRBD2 (6 bases each). CDR3 size: 16 residues. Germline values: CDR1 ENHRY, CDR2 SYGVKD. The germline V and J ends were trimmed by 0 bases and 5 bases, with 16 bases remaining between them. CDR3 loop: CAISESRQGRSETQYF. The CDR3 bases are TGTGCCATCAGTGAGTCGAGGCAGGGGAGGAGTGAGACCCAGTACTTC.